This T cell receptor (beta chain) comes out of a study of Ad26.COV2.S vaccination and SARS-CoV-2 variants. Study details: Doses of Ad26.COV2.S were injected into muscle once or twice, 56 days apart.

TCRdb keeps only in-frame clones here, not all; method: immunoSEQ multiplex PCR. The repertoire holds hundreds of thousands of clones, with around 90% as singletons. This clone was observed once. Its matching antigen is unknown. Study-wide findings and caveats: Analyses of TCR breadth and depth may have underestimated total T cell responses.

Treatment of the sample: about 20 received Ad26.COV2.S at low or high dose, single or two shots; roughly five received placebo; per-sample allocation not given. Day 63 after the first vaccine or placebo injection was the time point for sampling. The CDR3 covers 15 residues. CDR1 and CDR2 from the germline V gene are DFQATT and SNEGSKA (reference sequence). J was trimmed by 4 bases and V by 3 bases; bases with no gene match: 6. The sample was peripheral blood, taken in a trial of Ad26.COV2.S vaccine versus placebo. J is TRBJ2-7 and V is TRBV20-1; TRBD2 agrees at 13 bases. This receptor was obtained from a person aged 18 to 65 who received the Ad26.COV2.S COVID-19 vaccine or a placebo. The CDR3 protein is CSASPTSGGAYEQYF. DNA of the CDR3: TGCAGTGCTAGTCCCACTAGCGGGGGGGCGTACGAGCAGTACTTC.